This TCR beta chain was captured in a study of cytomegalovirus exposure and HLA in healthy donors. Study-level information: Tens of millions of unique TCR sequences came from HLA-typed donors in an early release. Findings and caveats of the study: Later analysis revealed greater clonal expansion in HLA-associated TCR beta chains than in equally common others. While the bulk of TCR sequences proved rare, some public TCRs turned up in many donors. Being indistinguishable, some V segments were excluded, TRBV6-2 and TRBV6-3 among them.

As concerns this clone: Its antigen is not identified.

Germline CDR1 is SEHNR and CDR2 is FQNEAQ (reference sequence). Trimming stripped 5 bases from V and 5 bases from J, with 22 bases between. CDR3 size: 16 residues. 13 Jbeta primers and 60 Vbeta primers were used for the PCR. Sequencing used immunoSEQ multiplex PCR; TCRdb keeps in-frame clones, though not all of them. The table includes about 220,000 clones, approximately 80% detected once. The chain employs TRBV7-9 and TRBJ2-7; no firm D call. The sample consisted of PBMCs. The source is a boy aged 2-9 years in good health and CMV-seronegative. CDR3 bases: TGTGCCAGCAGCGGCCCGCCTGCGACAAAGAACCACGAGCAGTACTTC. Residues: CASSGPPATKNHEQYF. The full variable domain, its missing parts supplied by reference TRBV7-9 and TRBJ2-7, is DTGVSQNPRHKITKRGQNVTFRCDPISEHNRLYWYRQTLGQGPEFLTYFQNEAQLEKSRLLSDRFSAERPKGSFSTLEIQRTEQGDSAMYLCASSGPPATKNHEQYFGPGTRLTVT.